Listed below are T cell receptor beta chains from one sample, sequenced in a study of circulating and synovial CD4+ cells in juvenile arthritis. Measured with immunoSEQ multiplex PCR; TCRdb has only the in-frame clones, and not every one. The sample contains 32,000 or so clones, over 90% of which appear only once. The source material was CD4+ T cells from blood. These receptors all stem from a human donor with juvenile idiopathic arthritis. Both conserved end residues are part of each CDR3. A D gene is named only where the DNA matches it firmly. Size tells how often a clone was seen (once, few, many) or the class of an expanded clone, and some rows leave it out.

D | J | V | size | DNA | CDR3
TRBD2 | TRBJ2-5 | TRBV6-5 | - | TGTGCCAGCAGTTCGCTAGCGGGAGGAGAGACCCAGTACTTC | CASSSLAGGETQYF
- | TRBJ1-2 | TRBV29-1 | - | TGCAGCGTTGGGACGGGGACTAACTATGGCTACACCTTC | CSVGTGTNYGYTF
- | TRBJ2-7 | TRBV28 | - | TGTGCCAGCAGTTTTTCGGTTTCCTACGAGCAGTACTTC | CASSFSVSYEQYF
TRBD1 | TRBJ1-4 | TRBV5-1 | - | TGCGCCAGCAGCAGCACCACCGGGACAGGGAGAAGTAGTGAAAAACTGTTTTTT | CASSSTTGTGRSSEKLFF
TRBD2 | TRBJ2-7 | TRBV5-6 | - | TGTGCCAGCAGCCTGATGACTAGCGGGAACTACGAGCAGTACTTC | CASSLMTSGNYEQYF
- | TRBJ2-2 | TRBV7-2 | - | TGTGCCAGCGTGGCTTCCGCCGGGGAGCTGTTTTTT | CASVASAGELFF
- | TRBJ2-2 | TRBV7-3 | once | TGTGCCAGCAGCTTCGAGGTCCCCGGGGAGCTGTTTTTT | CASSFEVPGELFF
- | TRBJ1-4 | TRBV30 | - | TGTGCCTGGAGTGCGTCTTTCTGGGAGGGTGGTGAAAAACTGTTTTTT | CAWSASFWEGGEKLFF
TRBD1 | TRBJ2-7 | TRBV13 | - | TGTGCCAGCAGCCTTAGACAGGGCAGCTCCTACGAGCAGTACTTC | CASSLRQGSSYEQYF
TRBD2 | TRBJ2-7 | TRBV7-9 | - | TGTGCCAGCAGCCAAGCCGGGACTAGCGGGGTCGAGCAGTACTTC | CASSQAGTSGVEQYF
TRBD2 | TRBJ2-1 | TRBV4-1 | - | TGCGCCAGCAGCCAAGATGGGCTAGCGGGTTACAATGAGCAGTTCTTC | CASSQDGLAGYNEQFF
- | TRBJ2-5 | TRBV5-1 | - | TGCGCCAGCAGTCCCTCGGGAATTCGGGAGACCCAGTACTTC | CASSPSGIRETQYF
- | TRBJ2-3 | TRBV10-3 | - | TGTGCCATCAGTCTCAGTGGCACCACAGATACGCAGTATTTT | CAISLSGTTDTQYF
TRBD1 | TRBJ1-3 | TRBV7-2 | - | TGTGCCAGCAGCTTCATGGGGACAGGGAGCTCTGGAAACACCATATATTTT | CASSFMGTGSSGNTIYF
- | TRBJ1-2 | TRBV6-5 | - | TGTGCCAGCGCCTCCAGGGGATTAGGCTATGGCTACACCTTC | CASASRGLGYGYTF
- | TRBJ1-3 | TRBV28 | - | TGTGCCAGCAGTTTGGGAGGAGTTCCGGACACCATATATTTT | CASSLGGVPDTIYF
- | TRBJ2-1 | TRBV7-9 | once | TGTGCCAGCACCCCCGACGGGGGGCGAGTTGAGCAGTTCTTC | CASTPDGGRVEQFF
- | TRBJ1-2 | TRBV7-2 | - | TGTGCCAGCAGCTTAGTCTCTGAGGGCTACACCTTC | CASSLVSEGYTF
- | TRBJ1-2 | TRBV4-2 | - | TGTGCCAGCAGCCAAGATAGGAGCGCTAACTATGGCTACACCTTC | CASSQDRSANYGYTF
- | TRBJ1-1 | TRBV4-3 | - | TGCGCCAGCAGCCCCGGGTCGGGAAGGAACACTGAAGCTTTCTTT | CASSPGSGRNTEAFF
- | TRBJ2-4 | TRBV7-2 | - | TGTGCCAGCAGCTCACAGGGCCGACTAGCCAAAAACATTCAGTACTTC | CASSSQGRLAKNIQYF
- | TRBJ2-3 | TRBV14 | - | TGTGCCAGCAGCCAAGTGGGCGGGACAGATACGCAGTATTTT | CASSQVGGTDTQYF
- | TRBJ2-1 | TRBV20-1 | - | TGCAGTGCTACGGAGGAATCTGCGCAGTTCTTC | CSATEESAQFF
- | TRBJ2-7 | TRBV29-1 | - | TGCAGCGTGCAGGAGGACCGCTCCTACGAGCAGTACTTC | CSVQEDRSYEQYF
TRBD1 | TRBJ1-2 | TRBV7-9 | - | TGTGCCAGCAGCCGCCGGACAGGGGAGAGTGGCTATGGCTACACCTTC | CASSRRTGESGYGYTF
- | TRBJ2-7 | TRBV7-2 | - | TGTGCCAGCAGCTTATCCAAGGGGTACGACGAGCAGTACTTC | CASSLSKGYDEQYF
TRBD1 | TRBJ2-1 | TRBV6-5 | - | TGTGCCAGCAGCCGGACAGGGGGCATTTATGAGCAGTTCTTC | CASSRTGGIYEQFF
- | TRBJ1-1 | TRBV27 | - | TGTGCCAGCAGTCCCCGGGAGTGGTTGAACACTGAAGCTTTCTTT | CASSPREWLNTEAFF
- | TRBJ2-2 | TRBV6-6 | - | TGTGCCAGCAGTCGAGCCGGGGAGCTGTTTTTT | CASSRAGELFF
TRBD1 | TRBJ1-6 | TRBV6-5 | - | TGTGCCAGCAGTTACAGTTCAGGACAGGGGGATTCACCCCTCCACTTT | CASSYSSGQGDSPLHF
TRBD2 | TRBJ2-3 | TRBV7-3 | - | TGTGCCAGCAGCTTAGCCACTAGCGGGAGAAGCACAGATACGCAGTATTTT | CASSLATSGRSTDTQYF
- | TRBJ1-1 | TRBV2 | - | TGTGCCAGCAGTGGTGTTGGAGGTATTGGGAACACTGAAGCTTTCTTT | CASSGVGGIGNTEAFF
- | TRBJ1-4 | TRBV29-1 | - | TGCAGCGTTAGCCGCGGACTTAATGAAAAACTGTTTTTT | CSVSRGLNEKLFF
- | TRBJ2-7 | TRBV29-1 | - | TGCAGCGTTGACGGGCAGGGCGTGAGGTACTTC | CSVDGQGVRYF
- | TRBJ2-7 | TRBV5-4 | - | TGTGCCAGCAGCTCCTTAAGCGGTGGCGAGCAGTACTTC | CASSSLSGGEQYF
TRBD2 | TRBJ2-1 | TRBV5-6 | - | TGTGCCAGCAGCTTCCCTAGCGGGGGATTTATTGAGCAGTTCTTC | CASSFPSGGFIEQFF
- | TRBJ2-3 | TRBV7-3 | - | TGTGCCAGCAGCCCTAATCGGGGTCCAGATACGCAGTATTTT | CASSPNRGPDTQYF
TRBD1 | TRBJ2-7 | TRBV6-1 | - | TGTGCCAGCAGTGCCGGGACAGGGGGCAACTACGAGCAGTACTTC | CASSAGTGGNYEQYF
- | TRBJ2-7 | TRBV5-4 | - | TGTGCCAGCAGCCATAAACAGGCCGGCCCCCACTACGAGCAGTACTTC | CASSHKQAGPHYEQYF
- | TRBJ2-3 | TRBV14 | - | TGTGCCAGCAGCCAAGGGCAGGGCCTGGGAACAGATACGCAGTATTTT | CASSQGQGLGTDTQYF
TRBD1 | TRBJ1-5 | TRBV7-9 | - | TGTGCCAGCAGCCCAGGGACAGCGGCGAGACAGCCCCAGCATTTT | CASSPGTAARQPQHF
TRBD2 | TRBJ2-7 | TRBV6-5 | - | TGTGCCAGCAGGGCCAGCGGGAGCGTACCTTACGAGCAGTACTTC | CASRASGSVPYEQYF
TRBD1 | TRBJ2-5 | TRBV20-1 | - | TGCAGTGCAGACAGGGGAGAGACCCAGTACTTC | CSADRGETQYF
- | TRBJ1-5 | TRBV5-5 | - | TGTGCCAGCTCGGACTTGGGACAGCCCCAGCATTTT | CASSDLGQPQHF
TRBD2 | TRBJ2-2 | TRBV5-4 | - | TGTGCCAGCAGCTCGGGGCCAGCGGGGGGGGTTATTTGGACCGGGGAGCTGTTTTTT | CASSSGPAGGVIWTGELFF
- | TRBJ1-2 | TRBV10-3 | - | TGTGCCATCAGTGAAGGTTTTCCTGGAGTTGGCTACACCTTC | CAISEGFPGVGYTF
TRBD1 | TRBJ1-6 | TRBV5-5 | - | TGTGCCAGCAGCCTACAAGGACAGGGTATAGGTTCACCCCTCCACTTT | CASSLQGQGIGSPLHF
- | TRBJ1-2 | TRBV19 | - | TGTGCCAGTAGTATGAGGAGCGCGAGTGGCTACACCTTC | CASSMRSASGYTF
- | TRBJ1-3 | TRBV7-3 | once | TGTGCCAGCAGCTTAATAAGCAATTCGTTCTTCGAAATCGGAAACACCATATATTTT | CASSLISNSFFEIGNTIYF
- | TRBJ2-7 | TRBV6-1 | once | TGTGCCAGCAGTGAAGCTCACAGCTCCTACGAGCAGTACTTC | CASSEAHSSYEQYF
TRBD1 | TRBJ1-1 | TRBV5-1 | - | TGCGCCAGCAGCTTGGTGAACAGGGGATTGGACACTGAAGCTTTCTTT | CASSLVNRGLDTEAFF
TRBD1 | TRBJ2-7 | TRBV9 | - | TGTGCCAGCAGCTCAGGGGACAGGGCGGGGTACGAGCAGTACTTC | CASSSGDRAGYEQYF
TRBD1 | TRBJ2-5 | TRBV6-5 | - | TGTGCCAGCAGCACAGGGGGACAAGAGACCCAGTACTTC | CASSTGGQETQYF
- | TRBJ2-5 | TRBV5-1 | - | TGCGCCAGCAGCGCGGTAACGGATCGAGAGACCCAGTACTTC | CASSAVTDRETQYF